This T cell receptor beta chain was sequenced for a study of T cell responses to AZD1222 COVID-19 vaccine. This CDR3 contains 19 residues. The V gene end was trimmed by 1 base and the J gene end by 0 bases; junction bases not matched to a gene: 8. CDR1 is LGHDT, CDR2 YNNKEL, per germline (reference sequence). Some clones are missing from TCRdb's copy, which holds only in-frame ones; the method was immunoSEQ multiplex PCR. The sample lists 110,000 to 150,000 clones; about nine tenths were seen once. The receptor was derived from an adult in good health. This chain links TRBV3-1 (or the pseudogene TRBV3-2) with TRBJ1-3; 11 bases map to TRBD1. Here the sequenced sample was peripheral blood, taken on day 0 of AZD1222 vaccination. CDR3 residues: CASSQVGWTGGNSGNTIYF. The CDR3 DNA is TGTGCCAGCAGCCAAGTAGGCTGGACAGGGGGCAACTCTGGAAACACCATATATTTT.